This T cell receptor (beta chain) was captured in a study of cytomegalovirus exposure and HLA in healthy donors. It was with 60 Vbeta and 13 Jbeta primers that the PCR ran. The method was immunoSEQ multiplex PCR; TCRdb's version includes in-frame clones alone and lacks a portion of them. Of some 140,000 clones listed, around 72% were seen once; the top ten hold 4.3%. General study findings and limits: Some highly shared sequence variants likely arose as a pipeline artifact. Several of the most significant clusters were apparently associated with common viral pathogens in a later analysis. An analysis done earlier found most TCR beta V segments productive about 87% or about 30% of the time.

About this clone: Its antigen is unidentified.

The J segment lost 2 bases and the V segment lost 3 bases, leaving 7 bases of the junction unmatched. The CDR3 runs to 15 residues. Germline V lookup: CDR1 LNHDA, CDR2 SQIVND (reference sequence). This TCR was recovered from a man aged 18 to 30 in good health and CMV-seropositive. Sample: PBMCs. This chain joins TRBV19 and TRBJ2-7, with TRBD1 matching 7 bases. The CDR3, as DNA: TGTGCCAGTAGTATGGAGGACAGGAGAACCTACGAGCAGTACTTC. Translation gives CASSMEDRRTYEQYF.